This T cell receptor beta chain was found in a study of blood T cells in healthy people across ages. Primed by a sample-barcoded 5' primer and a J-beta primer mix, a second PCR proceeded for roughly 7 to 12 cycles. Each single sample gave us at least 2.5 million CDR3-containing paired-end reads. In TCRdb, the 5' RACE reads were re-called with MiXCR into one record per CDR3 protein. The sample has approximately 900,000 distinct CDR3 sequences; about 44% are singletons. V was shortened by 1 base and J by 5 bases, with 20 bases between the two germline ends. Germline assignment: CDR1 LGHDT and CDR2 YNNKEL (reference sequence). This CDR3 spans 17 amino acids.

The rearrangement links TRBV3-1 to TRBJ2-5; the D is unclear. Material: blood. The TCR comes from a man aged 30-40 years in good health. CDR3 DNA: TGTGCCAGCAGCCAAGCCGTCTTAACCACAACGAGGGAGACCCAGTACTTC. This encodes CASSQAVLTTTRETQYF.